Listed here are 28 T cell receptor beta chains from one sample, sequenced in a study of Ad26.COV2.S vaccination and SARS-CoV-2 variants. Sample treatment: roughly 20 received Ad26.COV2.S at low or high dose, single or two shots; about 5 received placebo; per-sample allocation not given. Sampling was performed 63 days after the first vaccine or placebo injection. The protocol was immunoSEQ multiplex PCR, while the TCRdb copy is restricted to in-frame clones and leaves out a portion. Counted here are about 250,000 clones, roughly 85% occurring once; the ten biggest clones make up just under 3%. The sample here was peripheral blood, taken in a trial of Ad26.COV2.S vaccine versus placebo. These receptors originate from a person between 18 and 65 years old who received the Ad26.COV2.S COVID-19 vaccine or a placebo.

V and J are TRBV6-6 and TRBJ2-3; D uncertain. The CDR3 runs to 12 residues. Germline V gene lookup returns CDR1 MNHNY and CDR2 SVGAGI (reference sequence). Trimming shortened V by 5 bases and J by 2 bases, and 5 bases separated the two germline ends. The CDR3 DNA follows: TGTGCCAGCAGTCCCTTCACAGATACGCAGTATTTT. This codes for CASSPFTDTQYF.

V is TRBV5-1 and J is TRBJ2-5; a weak D match, TRBD2 (5 bases). V was cut by 1 base and J by 1 base, with 8 bases left in between. This CDR3 has 14 amino acids. Germline V CDR1 and CDR2: SGHRS, YFSETQ. The CDR3, as DNA: TGCGCCAGCAGCTTGTCAAGCGGCCAAGAGACCCAGTACTTC. It is translated as CASSLSSGQETQYF.

V usage is TRBV2 and J usage is TRBJ2-7; 9 bases match TRBD1. From germline, CDR1 is SNHLY and CDR2 FYNNEI. V shed 4 bases, J shed 0 bases, and the junction held 4 bases outside the gene matches. The length of the CDR3 is 15 residues. The CDR3 spells CASSGGQGTSYEQYV. The CDR3 nucleotides are TGTGCCAGCAGTGGGGGACAGGGTACCTCCTACGAGCAGTACGTC.

The rearrangement uses TRBV30 and TRBJ2-3; no definite D call. The germline V gene encodes CDR1 GTSNPN and CDR2 SVGIG (reference sequence). The CDR3 runs to 15 residues. Trimming left V 3 bases short and J 4 bases short, with 17 bases between. The CDR3 spells CAWRGKPRRADTQYF. CDR3 in DNA: TGTGCCTGGAGAGGGAAGCCGCGACGGGCAGATACGCAGTATTTT.

The chain has TRBV16 and TRBJ2-5; possibly TRBD2 for D (5 bases). This CDR3 contains 14 residues. Trimming removed 0 bases from V and 2 bases from J, with 7 bases in between. Per the germline V gene, CDR1 is KGHSY and CDR2 is FQNENV. CDR3 amino acids: CASSQSPGQETQYF. CDR3 in DNA: TGTGCCAGCAGCCAATCCCCGGGGCAAGAGACCCAGTACTTC.

The chain joins TRBV2 to TRBJ2-2; D might be TRBD1 (5 bases). This CDR3 region has 15 residues. Trimming took off 6 bases at V and 3 bases at J, with 14 bases between the two ends. Germline values: CDR1 SNHLY, CDR2 FYNNEI. DNA for the CDR3: TGTGCCAGCAGGAAAGGGGATACGGACACCGGGGAGCTGTTTTTT. It yields the protein CASRKGDTDTGELFF.

The chain recombines TRBV5-1 with TRBJ1-2; 7 nucleotides line up with TRBD1. V lost 5 bases to trimming and J lost 8 bases; unmatched junction nucleotides: 3. Germline V gene lookup returns CDR1 SGHRS and CDR2 YFSETQ. The CDR3 has 11 residues. The CDR3 bases are TGCGCCAGCAGGCAGGGGGGCGGCTACACCTTC. The encoded protein is CASRQGGGYTF.

This clone showed up just once. The chain employs TRBV6-2 or TRBV6-3 and TRBJ2-7; D may match TRBD1 or TRBD2 (5 bases each). Trimming took 2 bases from V and 6 from J, leaving 17 bases between them. This CDR3 region has 15 residues. Germline V CDR1 and CDR2: MNHEY, SVGEGT. The CDR3 nucleotides read TGTGCCAGCAGTTACAGTAGAGGGCCGGGGCGCGAGCAGTACTTC. Its translation is CASSYSRGPGREQYF.

The CDR3 spells CASSYSGVWNSPLHF. DNA for the CDR3: TGTGCCAGCAGTTACTCGGGAGTGTGGAATTCACCCCTCCACTTT. The J gene is TRBJ1-6, the V gene TRBV6-2 or TRBV6-3; D unresolved. The CDR3 consists of 15 residues. Trimming left V 0 bases short and J 7 bases short, with 10 bases between. Germline loops: CDR1 MNHEY, CDR2 SVGEGT.

The rearrangement links TRBV14 to TRBJ1-1; the D gene is possibly TRBD1 (5 bases). CDR1 is SGHDN, CDR2 FVKESK, per germline. V lost 4 bases to trimming and J lost 3 bases, with 15 bases between them. The CDR3 consists of 15 residues. CDR3 bases: TGTGCCAGCAGCCGTTACTCTCGGGGGGACACTGAAGCTTTCTTT. Amino acids: CASSRYSRGDTEAFF.

V gene TRBV27 combines with J gene TRBJ1-6; 11 bases match TRBD1. J was trimmed by 6 bases and V by 5 bases; bases with no gene match: 3. This CDR3 has 15 amino acids. Germline V lookup: CDR1 MNHEY, CDR2 SMNVEV (reference sequence). The CDR3 protein is CASSVGTGGNSPLHF. The CDR3 DNA reads as TGTGCCAGCAGTGTCGGGACAGGGGGTAATTCACCCCTCCACTTT.

The V and J genes are TRBV24-1 and TRBJ2-1; 13 bases are shared with TRBD2. Germline V gene lookup returns CDR1 KGHDR and CDR2 SFDVKD. CDR3 length: 16 amino acids. V lost 5 bases, J lost 2 bases, and 2 bases stayed unmatched. This CDR3 is CATSVTSGRTYNEQFF. The CDR3 DNA follows: TGTGCCACCAGTGTGACTAGCGGGAGGACCTACAATGAGCAGTTCTTC.

This chain uses TRBV27 with TRBJ2-2; 8 positions match TRBD1. Germline V CDR1 and CDR2: MNHEY, SMNVEV (reference sequence). CDR3 length: 14 amino acids. The ends lost 6 bases at V and 4 bases at J; junction bases unmatched: 4. CDR3: CASSSGGRTGELFF. The CDR3 region has the DNA TGTGCCAGCAGCTCAGGGGGCCGCACCGGGGAGCTGTTTTTT.

This clone is a singleton in its sample. The V call is TRBV4-2, the J call TRBJ2-7, with 8 bases fitting TRBD1. Germline V CDR1 and CDR2: LGHNA, YNFKEQ. The CDR3 sequence is 16 residues long. The ends lost 4 bases at V and 1 base at J; junction bases unmatched: 9. The CDR3 DNA sequence: TGTGCCAGCAGCCGTTACGGACAGGGAAATTCCTACGAGCAGTACTTC. Residues: CASSRYGQGNSYEQYF.

For the CDR3, the DNA is TGTGCCAGCAGCTCGGGACTAGCGGGAAGCACAGATACGCAGTATTTT. Protein sequence: CASSSGLAGSTDTQYF. The chain joins TRBV5-4 to TRBJ2-3, with 13 bases identical to TRBD2. CDR3 length: 16 residues. The germline gives CDR1 SGHNT, CDR2 YYREEE (reference sequence). J was trimmed by 0 bases and V by 3 bases; bases with no gene match: 1.

The rearrangement links TRBV12-3 or TRBV12-4 to TRBJ1-2, with D hard to call. The CDR3 spans 12 residues. The V and J ends lost 5 bases and 5 bases respectively, with 9 bases between them. CDR3 coding DNA: TGTGCCAGCAGTAACCCGGGGTATGGCTACACCTTC. Amino acid sequence: CASSNPGYGYTF.

This chain uses TRBV30 with TRBJ2-7; 7 nucleotides align to TRBD2. Germline CDR1 GTSNPN, CDR2 SVGIG (reference sequence). This CDR3 comprises 15 residues. V shed 0 bases and J 3 bases; nucleotides not matched to a gene: 8. This chain's CDR3 is CAWSVLSGGLYEQYV. Here the CDR3 DNA reads TGTGCCTGGAGTGTACTGTCGGGGGGTCTCTACGAGCAGTACGTC.

The V gene is TRBV6-4, the J gene TRBJ2-3; no firm D call. CDR3 length equals 13 residues. V lost 4 bases and J lost 2, with 7 bases in between. Germline-derived CDR1 and CDR2 are MRHNA and SNTAGT. CDR3 protein: CASSGIPTDTQYF. CDR3 DNA sequence: TGTGCCAGCAGTGGGATCCCCACAGATACGCAGTATTTT.

V gene TRBV15 combines with J gene TRBJ2-4; 7 bases fit TRBD1. CDR1 LNHNV and CDR2 YYDKDF come from the germline V gene (reference sequence). The CDR3 consists of 17 residues. V trimming: 5 bases; J trimming: 0 bases; junction bases outside the gene matches: 10. This CDR3 is CATSPLRQGLAKNIQYF. The CDR3 coding sequence is TGTGCCACCAGCCCCCTAAGACAGGGCCTAGCCAAAAACATTCAGTACTTC.

The chain uses TRBV7-2 and TRBJ2-4; D is possibly TRBD2 (6 bases). V lost 2 bases, J lost 7 bases, and 15 bases lay in between. This CDR3 spans 15 amino acids. The germline V gene has CDR1 SGHTA and CDR2 FQGNSA. The chain's CDR3 is CASSLLSASVNIQYF. The CDR3 coding sequence is TGTGCCAGCAGCTTACTGAGTGCTAGCGTGAACATTCAGTACTTC.

The V gene is TRBV9, the J gene TRBJ2-1; 14 bases are shared with TRBD2. The CDR3 contains 15 residues. V dropped 3 bases and J dropped 6; count of bases not matched to a gene: 2. The germline V gene has CDR1 SGDLS and CDR2 YYNGEE. Written as DNA, the CDR3 is TGTGCCAGCAGCGGGGGACTAGCGGGAGTCAATGAGCAGTTCTTC. This translates into CASSGGLAGVNEQFF.

This chain connects TRBV3-1 (or the pseudogene TRBV3-2) to TRBJ2-5, with TRBD2 matching 8 bases. From germline, CDR1 is LGHDT and CDR2 YNNKEL (reference sequence). The CDR3 extends over 15 amino acids. V was pared by 0 bases and J by 2 bases, with 2 bases of the junction left unmatched. The CDR3 nucleotides read TGTGCCAGCAGCCAAGAAAGCGGGAGTCAAGAGACCCAGTACTTC. It codes for CASSQESGSQETQYF.

This clone was detected only a few times. V and J are TRBV18 and TRBJ2-7; 7 positions match TRBD1. The CDR3 spans 14 residues. The germline gives CDR1 KGHSH, CDR2 LQKENI. J lost 2 bases, V lost 4 bases, and 5 bases had no gene match. The CDR3 nucleotides are TGTGCCAGCTCACAGGGGGCCATGACCTACGAGCAGTACTTC. This translates into CASSQGAMTYEQYF.

This chain joins TRBV10-2 and TRBJ1-5; no clear D. Between the trimmed V and J ends, which lost 10 bases and 2 bases, there was a span of 18 bases. The CDR3 sequence is 15 residues long. CDR1 WSHSY and CDR2 SAAADI come from the germline V gene. CDR3 nucleotides: TGCGCCACCACCCCGACATATCGGGGCAATCAGCCCCAGCATTTT. Protein sequence: CATTPTYRGNQPQHF.

The rearrangement joins TRBV13 to TRBJ1-2; no reliable D call. V was pared by 2 bases and J by 3 bases, with 10 bases between. The CDR3 is made up of 14 amino acids. Germline V gene lookup returns CDR1 PRHDT and CDR2 FYEKMQ (reference sequence). CDR3 nucleotide sequence: TGTGCCAGCAGCTTACGGGCAGCAGACTATGGCTACACCTTC. Amino acid sequence: CASSLRAADYGYTF.

The chain couples TRBV7-6 to TRBJ1-5; D possibly corresponds to TRBD1 (5 bases). CDR1 SGHVS and CDR2 FNYEAQ come from the germline V gene. V gave up 1 base and J gave up 5 bases, with 15 bases separating them. CDR3 size: 16 residues. CDR3 residues: CASSLGAGLLHQPQHF. As DNA, the CDR3 is TGTGCCAGCAGCTTAGGGGCAGGGCTTTTGCATCAGCCCCAGCATTTT.

V gene TRBV3-1 (or the pseudogene TRBV3-2) combines with J gene TRBJ2-1; D assignment may be TRBD1 or TRBD2 (5 bases each). Germline V gives CDR1 LGHDT, CDR2 YNNKEL (reference sequence). V was shortened by 8 bases and J by 5 bases, with 16 bases between the two germline ends. The CDR3 is 14 residues long. This CDR3 is CASRGRDGDNEQFF. The CDR3 DNA reads as TGTGCCAGCCGCGGCCGGGACGGCGACAATGAGCAGTTCTTC.

In this sample, this clone turned up many times. This chain links TRBV4-3 with TRBJ1-2, with 8 bases aligning to TRBD1. Germline V gene lookup returns CDR1 LGHNA and CDR2 YSLEER. The CDR3 runs to 14 residues. With 4 bases clipped from V and 1 base from J, the junction kept 2 bases outside the gene matches. The CDR3 region is CASSPDRGNYGYTF. CDR3 DNA sequence: TGCGCCAGCAGCCCCGACAGGGGTAACTATGGCTACACCTTC.